These T cell receptor beta chains were read from a single sample in a study of neurological immune-mediated disorders. In TCRdb, the 5' RACE reads were re-called with MiXCR into one record per CDR3 protein. The sample has 60,000 to 85,000 distinct CDR3 sequences; 5% to 5.5% are singletons. The sequenced material came from PBMCs. These receptors were obtained from a woman aged 30 to 39 with multiple sclerosis. CDR3s leave out the opening cysteine and the closing phenylalanine or tryptophan. D genes are given only for firm matches. Only some rows state a clone size, as once, few, many or a class for expanded clones.

TRBJ1-5 | once | TRBV12-3/TRBV12-4 | . | DSSLRGDGTMH
TRBJ2-1 | many | TRBV3-1 | TRBD2 | ASSQEWSSGGKF
TRBJ2-1 | . | TRBV4-2 | TRBD2 | ASSPGGSFDREQF
TRBJ2-3 | many | TRBV20-1 | TRBD2 | SAPSGGRDTQY
TRBJ2-2 | many | TRBV5-1 | . | ASSSRNTGELF
TRBJ1-1 | few | TRBV14 | . | ASSQDSGVGAF
TRBJ2-4 | . | TRBV15 | . | ATRDDWRAGKNIQY
TRBJ2-5 | many | TRBV5-1 | . | ASSSPTIETQY
TRBJ2-1 | many | TRBV10-3 | TRBD2 | ATVLAGANNEQF
TRBJ1-1 | . | TRBV11-2 | TRBD1 | ASSWNRGQTEAF